What follows are 32 T cell receptor beta chains derived from one specimen sequenced in a study of blood T cell repertoires in COVID-19. Produced via immunoSEQ multiplex PCR; TCRdb's table is partial and in-frame only. The table lists some 110,000 clones, 80% to 95% of them singletons, with roughly 2.1% in the top ten. Sequenced: peripheral blood. Receptors were obtained from a man aged 50 or older with COVID-19, enrolled during active disease.

Comments on this clone: Germline and junction disagree at one end, which may indicate a read error. The chain recombines TRBV7-7 with TRBJ2-5; tentative D call: TRBD2 (5 bases). The CDR3 sequence is 16 residues long. CDR1 and CDR2 from the germline V gene are SSHAT and FNYEAQ (reference sequence). For the CDR3, the DNA is TGTGCTAGCAGCTTAGAGTCCAGCGGCTACCAAGAGACCCAGTACTTC. Translation: CASSLESSGYQETQYF.

The rearrangement joins TRBV18 to TRBJ2-2; perhaps TRBD1 as D (5 bases). Germline V lookup: CDR1 KGHSH, CDR2 LQKENI. Trimming cost V 6 bases and J 4 bases, with 12 bases left between them. This CDR3 has 14 residues. In DNA, the CDR3 is TGTGCCAGCTCCCCATCAACAGGCACCGGGGAGCTGTTTTTT. Translating gives CASSPSTGTGELFF.

The chain couples TRBV6-2 or TRBV6-3 to TRBJ2-3, with 7 bases lining up with TRBD2. Germline V gene sequence: CDR1 MNHEY, CDR2 SVGEGT. V gave up 2 bases and J gave up 10 bases; unmatched junction bases: 0. The CDR3 runs to 11 residues. This chain's CDR3 is CASSYGGAQYF. The CDR3 DNA sequence: TGTGCCAGCAGTTACGGGGGGGCGCAGTATTTT.

The rearrangement links TRBV28 to TRBJ1-1; D gene ambiguous. V dropped 5 bases and J dropped 1 base, with 11 bases sitting between them. CDR1 is MDHEN, CDR2 SYDVKM, per germline. The CDR3 contains 14 residues. CDR3 nucleotides: TGTGCCAGCAGTACCCGACGACAGAACACTGAAGCTTTCTTT. This translates into CASSTRRQNTEAFF. Looking up the rest from reference TRBV28 and TRBJ1-1 gives the full variable domain: DVKVTQSSRYLVKRTGEKVFLECVQDMDHENMFWYRQDPGLGLRLIYFSYDVKMKEKGDIPEGYSVSREKKERFSLILESASTNQTSMYLCASSTRRQNTEAFFGQGTRLTVV.

J is TRBJ1-2 and V is TRBV5-1, with D uncertain. V lost 0 bases and J lost 1, with 4 bases in between. The germline CDR1 and CDR2 sequences are SGHRS and YFSETQ. The CDR3 spans 13 residues. DNA of the CDR3: TGCGCCAGCAGCTTGGACAGTAACTATGGCTACACCTTC. Translated, it gives CASSLDSNYGYTF.

The V and J genes are TRBV5-1 and TRBJ1-1, with D possibly matching TRBD1 (5 bases). V was shortened by 1 base and J by 1 base, with 11 bases between the two germline ends. Per the germline V gene, CDR1 is SGHRS and CDR2 is YFSETQ. This CDR3 region has 15 residues. The CDR3 loop is CASSLRQGGNTEAFF. CDR3 DNA sequence: TGCGCCAGCAGCTTGAGGCAGGGTGGGAACACTGAAGCTTTCTTT.

This clone was seen only a few times. V gene TRBV5-4 combines with J gene TRBJ2-5; D perhaps matches TRBD2 (6 bases). Trimming cost V 0 bases and J 3 bases, with 9 bases left between them. This CDR3 comprises 14 residues. From germline, CDR1 is SGHNT and CDR2 YYREEE (reference sequence). CDR3 DNA sequence: TGTGCCAGCAGCTTGGTCGGGAGCGAAGAGACCCAGTACTTC. It translates to CASSLVGSEETQYF.

This rearrangement joins TRBV11-3 to TRBJ2-1, with a tentative D call TRBD1 (5 bases). This CDR3 is built from 13 residues. V was clipped by 6 bases and J by 3 bases, with 9 bases between them. CDR1 is SGHNT and CDR2 is YENEEA in the germline V gene. The CDR3 DNA reads as TGTGCCAGCAGTCCCGACAGCTACAATGAGCAGTTCTTC. It is translated as CASSPDSYNEQFF. Combining the CDR3 with reference TRBV11-3 and TRBJ2-1 gives the whole variable domain EAGVVQSPRYKIIEKKQPVAFWCNPISGHNTLYWYLQNLGQGPELLIRYENEEAVDDSQLPKDRFSAERLKGVDSTLKIQPAELGDSAVYLCASSPDSYNEQFFGPGTRLTVL.

This chain connects TRBV6-5 to TRBJ1-2; D possibly corresponds to TRBD1 (5 bases). Trimming removed 0 bases from V and 4 bases from J, with 9 bases in between. There are 14 residues in the CDR3. Looked up from germline, CDR1 is MNHEY and CDR2 is SVGAGI. Written as DNA, the CDR3 is TGTGCCAGCAGTTACTCGCGGGGCCTCTATGGCTACACCTTC. The encoded protein is CASSYSRGLYGYTF.

The chain combines TRBV5-5 with TRBJ2-7; 7 nucleotides agree with TRBD1. The CDR3 loop spans 14 amino acids. The germline V gene encodes CDR1 SGHKS and CDR2 YYEKEE (reference sequence). V dropped 5 bases and J dropped 1; count of bases not matched to a gene: 6. CDR3 residues: CASRVEQGSYEQYF. The CDR3 DNA reads TGTGCCAGCAGGGTCGAACAGGGGTCCTACGAGCAGTACTTC. The full variable domain, rest sourced from reference TRBV5-5 and TRBJ2-7, is DAGVTQSPTHLIKTRGQQVTLRCSPISGHKSVSWYQQVLGQGPQFIFQYYEKEERGRGNFPDRFSARQFPNYSSELNVNALLLGDSALYLCASRVEQGSYEQYFGPGTRLTVT.

The rearrangement links TRBV6-5 to TRBJ1-2; perhaps TRBD1 as D (6 bases). The CDR3 is 14 residues long. The V gene's germline CDR1 is MNHEY and CDR2 SVGAGI. Trimming removed 2 bases at V and 4 bases at J, with 11 bases between. As DNA, the CDR3 is TGTGCCAGCAGTTACGGGGGGGCCGGCTATGGCTACACCTTC. Its translation is CASSYGGAGYGYTF.

The chain recombines TRBV19 with TRBJ2-2, with TRBD2 matching 8 bases. Per germline, CDR1 LNHDA and CDR2 SQIVND (reference sequence). CDR3 length: 16 amino acids. V dropped 2 bases and J dropped 4; count of bases not matched to a gene: 6. CDR3 amino acids: CASSITRTSSTGELFF. DNA for the CDR3: TGTGCCAGTAGTATAACGAGGACTAGCAGCACCGGGGAGCTGTTTTTT. The full variable domain, with the rest looked up from reference TRBV19 and TRBJ2-2, is DGGITQSPKYLFRKEGQNVTLSCEQNLNHDAMYWYRQDPGQGLRLIYYSQIVNDFQKGDIAEGYSVSREKKESFPLTVTSAQKNPTAFYLCASSITRTSSTGELFFGEGSRLTVL.

Comment on this clone: This sample also contains other DNA sequences that code for the same CDR3. The chain employs TRBV30 and TRBJ1-5, with D maybe TRBD1 (5 bases). V was pared by 1 base and J by 0 bases, with 7 bases between. The CDR3 extends over 14 amino acids. Germline V gives CDR1 GTSNPN, CDR2 SVGIG (reference sequence). The CDR3 nucleotides read TGTGCCTGGAGTGGGGGCTATAGCAATCAGCCCCAGCATTTT. Its protein product is CAWSGGYSNQPQHF. The full variable domain, in which reference TRBV30 and TRBJ1-5 provide the parts outside the CDR3, is SQTIHQWPATLVQPVGSPLSLECTVEGTSNPNLYWYRQAAGRGLQLLFYSVGIGQISSEVPQNLSASRPQDRQFILSSKKLLLSDSGFYLCAWSGGYSNQPQHFGDGTRLSIL.

The chain joins TRBV19 to TRBJ2-4; the match to TRBD2 covers 7 bases. The V gene's germline CDR1 is LNHDA and CDR2 SQIVND (reference sequence). Unmatched junction bases numbered 12, after V lost 4 bases and J lost 0 bases. This CDR3 has 18 amino acids. This CDR3 reads CASSTWPSGTLAKNIQYF. The CDR3 DNA sequence: TGTGCCAGTAGTACCTGGCCTAGCGGAACACTAGCCAAAAACATTCAGTACTTC.

J is TRBJ1-3 and V is TRBV4-3, with unresolved D. The CDR3 contains 16 residues. Trimming left V 1 base short and J 1 base short, with 11 bases between. Germline-derived CDR1 and CDR2 are LGHNA and YSLEER. The CDR3 sequence: CASSQGRGVSGNTIYF. The CDR3 bases are TGCGCCAGCAGCCAAGGACGGGGAGTATCTGGAAACACCATATATTTT.

The chain recombines TRBV5-1 with TRBJ2-5, with 7 positions matching TRBD1. V dropped 2 bases and J dropped 3; count of bases not matched to a gene: 1. The CDR3 runs 13 residues. Per germline, CDR1 SGHRS and CDR2 YFSETQ. Here the CDR3 DNA reads TGCGCCAGCAGCTTCCAGGGGGAAGAGACCCAGTACTTC. It is translated as CASSFQGEETQYF.

This chain connects TRBV7-2 to TRBJ2-1; D is possibly TRBD1 (6 bases). The V gene's germline CDR1 is SGHTA and CDR2 FQGNSA. The CDR3 consists of 12 residues. Trimming pared 5 bases from V and 10 bases from J, leaving 12 bases between. CDR3 region: CASSGRGWEQFF. CDR3 bases: TGTGCCAGCAGCGGTAGGGGGTGGGAGCAGTTCTTC.

V is TRBV30 and J is TRBJ1-4; a possible D gene is TRBD1 (5 bases). Germline-derived CDR1 and CDR2 are GTSNPN and SVGIG (reference sequence). The CDR3 totals 17 residues. The V end was cut by 0 bases, the J end by 5 bases, with 19 bases between. In DNA, the CDR3 is TGTGCCTGGAGTGTTCCGCTGTTCGGGACTCAAAATGAAAAACTGTTTTTT. Protein product: CAWSVPLFGTQNEKLFF.

The chain carries TRBV19 and TRBJ1-5, with 9 bases matching TRBD1. The CDR3 loop spans 12 amino acids. V trimming: 8 bases; J trimming: 4 bases; junction bases outside the gene matches: 0. CDR1 is LNHDA, CDR2 SQIVND, per germline (reference sequence). The DNA of the CDR3 is TGTGCCAGTGGACAGGGGAATCAGCCCCAGCATTTT. Amino acids: CASGQGNQPQHF.

J is TRBJ1-2 and V is TRBV6-5, with a tentative D call TRBD1 (6 bases). The CDR3 totals 13 residues. The ends were cut back, 7 bases at V and 8 bases at J, with 17 bases in the middle. The germline gives CDR1 MNHEY, CDR2 SVGAGI. CDR3 residues: CASNKSPGVGYTF. The CDR3 nucleotides read TGTGCCAGCAACAAAAGTCCAGGGGTCGGCTACACCTTC.

This chain joins TRBV5-1 and TRBJ2-7, with 8 bases lining up with TRBD1. Trimming cost V 3 bases and J 0 bases; bases outside gene matches: 2. The CDR3 sequence is 14 residues long. Germline V lookup: CDR1 SGHRS, CDR2 YFSETQ. The CDR3 sequence is CASSWTGHSYEQYF. In nucleotides, the CDR3 is TGCGCCAGCAGCTGGACAGGGCACTCCTACGAGCAGTACTTC.

The chain carries TRBV6-5 and TRBJ1-5; D uncertain. V lost 6 bases, J lost 4 bases, and 16 bases lay in between. This CDR3 spans 15 amino acids. CDR1 and CDR2 (germline): MNHEY, SVGAGI. The CDR3 DNA reads as TGTGCCAGCAGCTTCGACGGCGCGGCGAATCAGCCCCAGCATTTT. Protein: CASSFDGAANQPQHF.

The V gene is TRBV19, the J gene TRBJ2-2; no reliable D call. Germline assignment: CDR1 LNHDA and CDR2 SQIVND (reference sequence). Trimming stripped 3 bases from V and 6 bases from J, with 5 bases between. The CDR3 loop spans 12 amino acids. The CDR3 DNA sequence: TGTGCCAGTAGTATGGGCCCCGGGGAGCTGTTTTTT. It codes for CASSMGPGELFF. Full variable domain (rest looked up from reference TRBV19 and TRBJ2-2): DGGITQSPKYLFRKEGQNVTLSCEQNLNHDAMYWYRQDPGQGLRLIYYSQIVNDFQKGDIAEGYSVSREKKESFPLTVTSAQKNPTAFYLCASSMGPGELFFGEGSRLTVL.

The chain couples TRBV11-2 to TRBJ2-2; 7 bases match TRBD1. Unmatched junction bases numbered 13, after V lost 3 bases and J lost 6 bases. The length of the CDR3 is 17 residues. Germline assignment: CDR1 SGHAT and CDR2 FQNNGV. CDR3 protein: CASSFTGQDLSPGELFF. CDR3 DNA: TGTGCCAGCAGCTTCACCGGACAGGATTTGTCGCCCGGGGAGCTGTTTTTT.

The V and J genes are TRBV6-6 and TRBJ2-5, with 16 bases identical to TRBD2. The ends lost 5 bases at V and 5 bases at J; junction bases unmatched: 8. CDR1 is MNHNY, CDR2 SVGAGI, per germline (reference sequence). This CDR3 has 17 amino acids. Written as DNA, the CDR3 is TGTGCCAGCAGTCCGGGGGGACTAGCGGGAGGGCTGGAGACCCAGTACTTC. Amino acid sequence: CASSPGGLAGGLETQYF.

The gene calls are TRBV28 and TRBJ2-7, with TRBD1 matching over 7 bases. Germline CDR1 and CDR2: MDHEN and SYDVKM. CDR3 length: 16 residues. Unmatched junction bases numbered 12, after V lost 5 bases and J lost 2 bases. The CDR3 here is CASSPSDRTFTYEQYF. CDR3 sequence (DNA): TGTGCCAGCAGTCCCTCGGACAGGACGTTTACCTACGAGCAGTACTTC.

This sequence joins TRBV29-1 and TRBJ2-1; 7 bases match TRBD2. Germline V gene lookup returns CDR1 SQVTM and CDR2 ANQGSEA. J was trimmed by 4 bases and V by 7 bases; bases with no gene match: 16. The CDR3 consists of 16 residues. This chain's CDR3 is CSARMMGSGVYNEQFF. The CDR3 DNA is TGCAGCGCTCGGATGATGGGAAGCGGGGTGTACAATGAGCAGTTCTTC.

The chain links TRBV28 to TRBJ2-6, with no clear D. Germline V gives CDR1 MDHEN, CDR2 SYDVKM. Trimming stripped 6 bases from V and 2 bases from J, with 11 bases between. CDR3 length equals 15 residues. The CDR3 is CASSPEVAGANVLTF. The CDR3 coding sequence is TGTGCCAGCAGCCCCGAGGTGGCTGGGGCCAACGTCCTGACTTTC.

This rearrangement joins TRBV5-1 to TRBJ2-5; D possibly corresponds to TRBD2 (6 bases). V lost 3 bases and J 4 bases, leaving 19 bases between the germline ends. CDR1 and CDR2 from the germline V gene are SGHRS and YFSETQ. The CDR3 is 16 residues long. CDR3 DNA sequence: TGCGCCAGCAGCTCAGGACTTCAAGGAGGGGCAGAGACCCAGTACTTC. As protein: CASSSGLQGGAETQYF.

The V gene is TRBV15, the J gene TRBJ2-2; the D is unclear. Trimming removed 0 bases at V and 0 bases at J, with 8 bases between. This CDR3 contains 16 residues. The germline CDR1 and CDR2 sequences are LNHNV and YYDKDF (reference sequence). The chain's CDR3 is CATSREAHSNTGELFF. In DNA form, the CDR3 reads TGTGCCACCAGCAGAGAGGCCCATTCGAACACCGGGGAGCTGTTTTTT. The entire variable domain, with the rest obtained from reference TRBV15 and TRBJ2-2, is as follows: DAMVIQNPRYQVTQFGKPVTLSCSQTLNHNVMYWYQQKSSQAPKLLFHYYDKDFNNEADTPDNFQSRRPNTSFCFLDIRSPGLGDTAMYLCATSREAHSNTGELFFGEGSRLTVL.

This clone was seen once. The chain links TRBV4-1 to TRBJ2-7, with 12 bases aligning to TRBD2. The CDR3 sequence is 15 residues long. J was trimmed by 4 bases and V by 2 bases; bases with no gene match: 3. Germline V gene lookup returns CDR1 MGHRA and CDR2 YSYEKL. CDR3: CASSQLTSGSYEQYF. The CDR3 nucleotides are TGCGCCAGCAGCCAACTGACTAGCGGGAGTTACGAGCAGTACTTC.

The chain links TRBV6-2 or TRBV6-3 to TRBJ2-1; 16 bases line up with TRBD2. V was pared by 6 bases and J by 10 bases, with 9 bases of the junction left unmatched. The length of the CDR3 is 16 residues. Germline V lookup: CDR1 MNHEY, CDR2 SVGEGT. The CDR3 nucleotides are TGTGCCAGCAGCCGGGGACTAGCGGGGGGGGCTCGGGAGCAGTTCTTC. This gives the protein CASSRGLAGGAREQFF.